This entry concerns a single T cell receptor beta chain. This entry comes from a study of somatic mutations in cytotoxic T cells in rheumatoid arthritis. V shed 6 bases and J 1 base; nucleotides not matched to a gene: 5. This CDR3 has 14 residues. CDR1 is MRHNA, CDR2 SNTAGT, per germline. The table came from immunoSEQ multiplex PCR; TCRdb's copy has only in-frame clones and leaves some out. Of around 20,000 clones in the sample, about 81% were seen once. This receptor was obtained from an adult with rheumatoid arthritis. The chain is built from TRBV6-4 and TRBJ1-1; TRBD1 matches 7 bases. The sequencing input was CD8+ T cells sorted from blood. The CDR3 coding sequence is TGTGCCAGCAGCCCCGGACAGGAGAACACTGAAGCTTTCTTT. Protein sequence: CASSPGQENTEAFF.